The TCR beta chain under discussion was sequenced for a study of T cell repertoires in cytomegalovirus infection. Overall study context: Well-studied HLA-B-restricted epitopes and recently identified HLA-C-restricted epitopes of CMV were both used in the study.

Remarks on this clonotype: The target antigen is unknown.

Study outcomes and limitations: Pooled public TCR beta family frequency picked out CMV carriers with the relevant HLA.

One entry per CDR3 protein results from TCRdb running MiXCR on the reads. Of some 54,000 distinct CDR3 sequences detected, 15% to 20% appear once; the ten largest clones hold roughly 75%. The V gene lost 2 bases and the J gene lost 5 bases, with 12 bases spanning the gap. The CDR3 spans 14 residues. Germline lookup yields CDR1 ENHRY and CDR2 SYGVKD. This chain uses TRBV10-3 with TRBJ1-1; tentatively, D is TRBD1 (5 bases). This clonotype was obtained from a human donor in good health (CMV status not recorded). Some clones in this sample may be carry-over from other donors' samples. The sequenced sample was CD8+ T cells from cultured PBMCs, obtained from culture after CMV antigen stimulation. CDR3 sequence: CAISEAGGGTEAFF. The CDR3 bases are TGTGCCATCAGTGAGGCTGGGGGGGGAACTGAAGCTTTCTTT.